A single sample gave rise to the 6 T cell receptor beta chains below, sequenced in a study of identical twins (dated by TCRdb to 2016 to 2017). The library was obtained by 5' RACE. Reads for this sample came from an Illumina HiSeq 2000. TCRdb redid the processing of the public reads, applying fastp at Q25 and MiXCR, and retained in-frame beta chains. Every CDR3 protein is listed once, alongside the most common genes and DNA of its rows. For this sample there are hundreds of thousands of distinct CDR3 sequences; more than 6.5% appear just once. Jointly, the top ten make up roughly 0.97% of the sample. This sample also appeared in a second study, on yellow fever vaccine responses in identical twins.

Material for sequencing was PBMCs. The receptors were sampled from a young woman in good health.

The chain links TRBV10-3 to TRBJ2-5; D is unclear. V lost 2 bases, J lost 5 bases, and 18 bases lay in between. CDR3 length: 16 amino acids. Germline values: CDR1 ENHRY, CDR2 SYGVKD. DNA for the CDR3: TGTGCCATCAGTGAGCCCCGGTCGGTGGTTGGGGAGACCCAGTACTTC. Amino acids: CAISEPRSVVGETQYF.

The chain is built from TRBV2 and TRBJ2-1, with D possibly called TRBD1 or TRBD2 (6 bases each). The V gene's germline CDR1 is SNHLY and CDR2 FYNNEI. V was pared by 7 bases and J by 7 bases, with 14 bases between. This CDR3 is built from 13 residues. DNA for the CDR3: TGTGCCAGCAAGGAAAGGGGGAGGAATGAGCAGTTCTTC. Its protein product is CASKERGRNEQFF. Combining the CDR3 with reference TRBV2 and TRBJ2-1 gives the whole variable domain EPEVTQTPSHQVTQMGQEVILRCVPISNHLYFYWYRQILGQKVEFLVSFYNNEISEKSEIFDDQFSVERPDGSNFTLKIRSTKLEDSAMYFCASKERGRNEQFFGPGTRLTVL.

In its sample, this clonotype was seen many times. The chain employs TRBV5-1 and TRBJ1-5, with TRBD1 as a possible D gene (6 bases). Germline loops: CDR1 SGHRS, CDR2 YFSETQ. This CDR3 comprises 15 residues. The V end lost 0 bases, the J end lost 5 bases, and 12 bases lay between the germline ends. The CDR3 loop reads CASSLDGGIYQPQHF. CDR3 bases: TGCGCCAGCAGCTTGGACGGGGGCATCTATCAGCCCCAGCATTTT.

This chain uses TRBV10-3 with TRBJ2-3, with TRBD2 identical over 9 bases. This CDR3 is built from 14 residues. V was pared by 7 bases and J by 1 base, with 3 bases of the junction left unmatched. The V gene's germline CDR1 is ENHRY and CDR2 SYGVKD. The CDR3 here is CAIKASGGTDTQYF. In DNA, the CDR3 is TGTGCCATCAAAGCTAGCGGGGGCACAGATACGCAGTATTTT.

This clonotype was picked up many times. The chain couples TRBV5-5 to TRBJ1-2; a possible D gene is TRBD1 (5 bases). Trimming cost V 4 bases and J 10 bases, with 17 bases left between them. This CDR3 contains 13 residues. CDR1 SGHKS and CDR2 YYEKEE come from the germline V gene (reference sequence). The CDR3 DNA reads as TGTGCCAGCAGCGGATCAGACAGCTCCTTCTACACCTTC. This gives the protein CASSGSDSSFYTF.

The V gene is TRBV24-1, the J gene TRBJ2-1, with TRBD2 as a possible D gene (6 bases). This CDR3 is built from 15 residues. CDR1 and CDR2 (germline): KGHDR, SFDVKD. The V and J ends lost 3 bases and 2 bases respectively, with 10 bases between them. The chain's CDR3 is CATSDPGLTYNEQFF. For the CDR3, the DNA is TGTGCCACCAGTGATCCGGGACTTACCTACAATGAGCAGTTCTTC.